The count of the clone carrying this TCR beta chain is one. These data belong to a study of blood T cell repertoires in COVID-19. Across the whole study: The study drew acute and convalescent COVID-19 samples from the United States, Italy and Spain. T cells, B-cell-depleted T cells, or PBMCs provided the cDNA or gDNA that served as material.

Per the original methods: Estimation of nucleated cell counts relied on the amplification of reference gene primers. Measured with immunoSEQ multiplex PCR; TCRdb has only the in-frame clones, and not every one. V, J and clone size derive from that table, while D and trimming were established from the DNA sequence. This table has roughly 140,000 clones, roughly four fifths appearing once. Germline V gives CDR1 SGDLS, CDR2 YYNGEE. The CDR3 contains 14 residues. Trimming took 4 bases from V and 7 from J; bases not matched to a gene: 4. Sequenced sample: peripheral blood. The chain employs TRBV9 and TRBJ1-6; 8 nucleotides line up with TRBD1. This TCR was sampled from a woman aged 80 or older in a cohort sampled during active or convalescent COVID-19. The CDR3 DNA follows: TGTGCCAGCAGCCCGACAGGGGCCAATTCACCCCTCCACTTT. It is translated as CASSPTGANSPLHF.